The T cell receptor beta chain described here comes from a study of neurological immune-mediated disorders. TCRdb recomputed calls from the 5' RACE reads with MiXCR, one row per CDR3 protein. Of more than 50,000 distinct CDR3 sequences in the sample, 3% to 4% are singletons; the top ten hold 6% to 8.5%. Unsorted libraries were generated from 2 million PBMCs held at -80 degrees C. Germline V gene lookup returns CDR1 LGHNA and CDR2 YNFKEQ. V was pared by 10 bases and J by 2 bases, with 13 bases between. CDR3 length: 13 amino acids. This clonotype was seen a few times. The target antigen is unknown. Broader study findings: HTLV-1-associated myelopathy had the most TCR clonal expansion, whereas multiple sclerosis had the least (lower than in healthy controls). Subjects shared no identical expanded-clone CDR3 amino acid sequences, suggesting private TCR-beta repertoires in all groups.

The sequencing input was PBMCs. The chain couples TRBV4-2 to TRBJ2-3; D remains ambiguous. The receptor comes from a woman in her sixties or seventies with multiple sclerosis. In nucleotides, the CDR3 is TGTGCCACAAGCGAAGAGTACACAGATACGCAGTATTTT. Translated, it gives CATSEEYTDTQYF.